The source of this T cell receptor beta chain is a study of cytomegalovirus exposure and HLA in healthy donors. Trimming left V 2 bases short and J 7 bases short, with 7 bases between. This CDR3 contains 11 residues. Germline loops: CDR1 GTSNPN, CDR2 SVGIG (reference sequence). Libraries were prepared by immunoSEQ multiplex PCR; TCRdb keeps only in-frame clonotypes and omits some of them. The sample holds some 150,000 clones; about nine tenths are singletons and the top ten take roughly 2.7%. The receptor was isolated from a man between 18 and 29 years old in good health and CMV-seropositive. Sequencing was performed on PBMCs. The chain combines TRBV30 with TRBJ2-3; D perhaps matches TRBD2 (5 bases). The CDR3 sequence: CAWSREYTQYF. CDR3 DNA: TGTGCCTGGAGTCGGGAATATACGCAGTATTTT. Together with reference TRBV30 and TRBJ2-3, the CDR3 gives the full variable domain: SQTIHQWPATLVQPVGSPLSLECTVEGTSNPNLYWYRQAAGRGLQLLFYSVGIGQISSEVPQNLSASRPQDRQFILSSKKLLLSDSGFYLCAWSREYTQYFGPGTRLTVL.